Listed here is a single T cell receptor (beta chain). The record originates from a study of blood T cell repertoires in COVID-19. Clones were sequenced by immunoSEQ multiplex PCR, and TCRdb holds only the in-frame ones, with some missing. The sample has 200,000 to 250,000 clones, 80% to 90% seen once. In germline, CDR1 is GTSNPN, CDR2 SVGIG (reference sequence). V lost 1 base and J lost 1, with 10 bases in between. The length of the CDR3 is 14 residues. The sequencing input was PBMCs or T cells enriched from blood (not recorded which). The origin of this receptor is a woman aged 50 to 60 in a cohort exposed to, infected with or recovered from COVID-19 (not recorded which). The chain uses TRBV30 and TRBJ1-2, with a possible D match to TRBD1 (5 bases). CDR3 sequence (DNA): TGTGCCTGGAGTGGCGTCAGGGTTAACTATGGCTACACCTTC. Its protein product is CAWSGVRVNYGYTF. The full variable domain, completed using reference TRBV30 and TRBJ1-2, is SQTIHQWPATLVQPVGSPLSLECTVEGTSNPNLYWYRQAAGRGLQLLFYSVGIGQISSEVPQNLSASRPQDRQFILSSKKLLLSDSGFYLCAWSGVRVNYGYTFGSGTRLTVV.